These 12 T cell receptor beta chains were all obtained from the same sample, sequenced in a study of blood T cell repertoires in COVID-19. The protocol was immunoSEQ multiplex PCR, while the TCRdb copy is restricted to in-frame clones and leaves out a portion. The data contain under 2,000 clones, less than 85% of them singletons. Sample: peripheral blood. The receptor set was obtained from a man in his 70s with active COVID-19.

Only one count was recorded for this clone. The V and J genes are TRBV3-1 (or the pseudogene TRBV3-2) and TRBJ1-5; 7 positions agree with TRBD1. The CDR3 is 16 amino acids. The germline gives CDR1 LGHDT, CDR2 YNNKEL (reference sequence). The V gene end was trimmed by 2 bases and the J gene end by 1 base; junction bases not matched to a gene: 5. The CDR3 DNA sequence: TGTGCCAGCAGCCAATCCGGGACAGCAAGCAATCAGCCCCAGCATTTT. It encodes CASSQSGTASNQPQHF.

The chain carries TRBV3-1 (or the pseudogene TRBV3-2) and TRBJ1-1; D ambiguous. The CDR3 sequence is 14 residues long. Trimming took 0 bases from V and 1 from J, leaving 6 bases between them. The germline V gene has CDR1 LGHDT and CDR2 YNNKEL (reference sequence). The CDR3 region is CASSQERRNTEAFF. Written as DNA, the CDR3 is TGTGCCAGCAGCCAAGAGAGGAGGAACACTGAAGCTTTCTTT.

This clone is a singleton in its sample. This chain links TRBV10-2 with TRBJ2-7, with TRBD1 matching 9 bases. CDR3 length equals 14 residues. Trimming at V came to 6 bases and at J to 7 bases, leaving 10 bases not matched to a gene. In germline, CDR1 is WSHSY, CDR2 SAAADI. The DNA of the CDR3 is TGCGCCAGCAGCCCCGGGACAGGGCCGGGGGAGCAGTACTTC. As protein: CASSPGTGPGEQYF.

This clone is large (0.1 to 1%) within its sample. This rearrangement joins TRBV21-1 to TRBJ2-1; the table's D call, TRBD1, was not checked against the DNA. TRBV21-1 is termed a pseudogene. This CDR3 is 13 amino acids long. CDR3 amino acids: CASHSQWYNEQFF. CDR3 DNA sequence: TGTGCCAGCCATTCCCAGTGGTACAATGAGCAGTTCTTC.

CDR3 nucleotides: TGTGCCAGCAGTTACTCACTTGTGGGCGAATTCTACGAGCAGTACTTC. It codes for CASSYSLVGEFYEQYF. J is TRBJ2-7 and V is TRBV6-5; D gene ambiguous. Trimming removed 0 bases at V and 3 bases at J, with 15 bases between. This CDR3 is 16 amino acids long. The V gene's germline CDR1 is MNHEY and CDR2 SVGAGI.

To note about this clone: At one of its ends the junction is not consistent with the germline gene, which may arise from a read error. The chain uses TRBV5-1 and TRBJ2-2; TRBD2 matches at 10 bases. Germline V lookup: CDR1 SGHRS, CDR2 YFSETQ. The CDR3 is made up of 17 amino acids. The CDR3 nucleotides read TGCGCCAGCAGCCCTATAGCGGGAGGAGCGAACACCGGGGGGCTGTTTTTT. Protein sequence: CASSPIAGGANTGGLFF.

As regards this clone: Other DNA variants within this sample encode the same CDR3. The V call is TRBV6-5, the J call TRBJ1-4; maybe TRBD1 (6 bases). The V gene's germline CDR1 is MNHEY and CDR2 SVGAGI. The CDR3 runs 13 residues. The V gene lost 6 bases and the J gene lost 1 base, with 6 bases spanning the gap. Here the CDR3 DNA reads TGTGCCAGCAGCAGGGGAACTAATGAAAAACTGTTTTTT. Its protein product is CASSRGTNEKLFF.

The chain carries TRBV6-4 and TRBJ1-6; TRBD1 agrees at 7 bases. With V trimmed by 0 bases and J by 9 bases, 8 bases remained unmatched. This CDR3 is built from 16 residues. CDR1 and CDR2 from the germline V gene are MRHNA and SNTAGT. The CDR3 is CASSDSKQGRFSPLHF. The CDR3 DNA reads TGTGCCAGCAGTGACTCTAAACAGGGGAGGTTTTCACCCCTCCACTTT.

This chain links TRBV19 with TRBJ2-5; D not resolved. This CDR3 comprises 14 residues. V lost 1 base to trimming and J lost 5 bases, with 11 bases between them. In germline, CDR1 is LNHDA, CDR2 SQIVND (reference sequence). In DNA form, the CDR3 reads TGTGCCAGTAGTATAGGGTATATTCGGGAGACCCAGTACTTC. Translated: CASSIGYIRETQYF.

V gene TRBV11-2 combines with J gene TRBJ2-7, with 8 nucleotides matching TRBD1. This CDR3 region has 15 residues. Germline V gene sequence: CDR1 SGHAT, CDR2 FQNNGV. J was trimmed by 3 bases and V by 5 bases; bases with no gene match: 9. CDR3 in amino acids: CASSRGQDLHYEQYF. The CDR3 DNA follows: TGTGCCAGCAGCCGGGGACAGGATCTTCACTACGAGCAGTACTTC.

The sample holds a few counts of this clone. The rearrangement joins TRBV9 to TRBJ2-2; 7 nucleotides agree with TRBD2. Germline V CDR1 and CDR2: SGDLS, YYNGEE. J lost 3 bases, V lost 3 bases, and 11 bases had no gene match. The CDR3 totals 17 residues. The CDR3, as DNA: TGTGCCAGCAGCGATGAAAGGGGAGGGGTCTACACCGGGGAGCTGTTTTTT. Translated, it gives CASSDERGGVYTGELFF.

CDR3: CASRTSGNTGELFF. DNA for the CDR3: TGTGCCAGCCGGACTAGCGGTAACACCGGGGAGCTGTTTTTT. The rearrangement joins TRBV3-1 (or the pseudogene TRBV3-2) to TRBJ2-2; TRBD2 agrees at 10 bases. This CDR3 is 14 amino acids long. Germline V gives CDR1 LGHDT, CDR2 YNNKEL (reference sequence). J gave up 2 bases and V 8 bases, and 2 bases lay outside the gene matches.